Shown below are 28 T cell receptor beta chains from a single sample sequenced in a study of blood T cells in healthy people across ages. Combining a sample-barcoded 5' primer with a J-beta primer mix, a second PCR ran for roughly 6 to 12 cycles. TCRdb reprocessed the 5' RACE reads with MiXCR, giving one entry per CDR3 protein. The repertoire includes about 830,000 distinct CDR3 sequences, about three fifths of them detected once, and approximately 20% sits in the top ten. What was sequenced was blood. All receptors come from a man younger than 45 in good health.

This clonotype occurred a few times. The chain employs TRBV10-3 and TRBJ2-7; 11 nucleotides align to TRBD1. CDR1 and CDR2 (germline): ENHRY, SYGVKD. With V trimmed by 9 bases and J by 0 bases, 1 base remained unmatched. The CDR3 runs 13 residues. The CDR3 reads CAMGQGDSYEQYF. The CDR3 DNA is TGTGCCATGGGACAGGGGGACTCCTACGAGCAGTACTTC.

A few counts support this clonotype. The chain joins TRBV7-2 to TRBJ1-6; no firm D call. Looked up from germline, CDR1 is SGHTA and CDR2 is FQGNSA. The CDR3 is 14 residues long. Trimming cost V 0 bases and J 7 bases, with 7 bases left between them. Written as DNA, the CDR3 is TGTGCCAGCAGCTTAGCAGGGATGAATTCACCCCTCCACTTT. It yields the protein CASSLAGMNSPLHF.

The rearrangement uses TRBV15 and TRBJ2-5; no firm D call. The CDR3 is 13 residues long. The V end was cut by 5 bases, the J end by 2 bases, with 9 bases between. From germline, CDR1 is LNHNV and CDR2 YYDKDF (reference sequence). CDR3 amino acids: CATSPAYQETQYF. CDR3 DNA sequence: TGTGCCACCAGCCCCGCTTATCAAGAGACCCAGTACTTC.

J is TRBJ1-6 and V is TRBV20-1, with 10 bases lining up with TRBD1. Germline trimming cut 6 bases from V and 8 bases from J; bases unmatched to any gene: 7. The CDR3 has 14 amino acids. Germline lookup yields CDR1 DFQATT and CDR2 SNEGSKA (reference sequence). The CDR3 sequence: CSADTGTGDSPLHF. CDR3 nucleotides: TGCAGTGCCGACACGGGGACAGGGGATTCACCCCTCCACTTT.

The chain joins TRBV15 to TRBJ2-1; D gene unclear. Trimming pared 5 bases from V and 6 bases from J, leaving 17 bases between. The CDR3 spans 15 residues. CDR1 and CDR2 from the germline V gene are LNHNV and YYDKDF (reference sequence). CDR3 amino acids: CATSQDPFGVNEQFF. CDR3 DNA: TGTGCCACCAGCCAGGACCCGTTCGGCGTCAATGAGCAGTTCTTC. The variable domain in full, completed from reference TRBV15 and TRBJ2-1, reads DAMVIQNPRYQVTQFGKPVTLSCSQTLNHNVMYWYQQKSSQAPKLLFHYYDKDFNNEADTPDNFQSRRPNTSFCFLDIRSPGLGDTAMYLCATSQDPFGVNEQFFGPGTRLTVL.

The V and J genes are TRBV12-3 or TRBV12-4 and TRBJ1-5; D not resolved. Trimming pared 8 bases from V and 4 bases from J, leaving 12 bases between. The CDR3 loop spans 13 amino acids. Written as DNA, the CDR3 is TGTGCCAGCCTTAGCAGCGCTAATCAGCCCCAGCATTTT. Translation gives CASLSSANQPQHF.

The V gene is TRBV9, the J gene TRBJ2-3, with D perhaps TRBD1 or TRBD2 (7 bases each). With 1 base removed from V and 5 bases from J, the gap between germline ends came to 11 bases. From germline, CDR1 is SGDLS and CDR2 YYNGEE. This CDR3 is built from 14 residues. CDR3 in DNA: TGTGCCAGCAGCGTACAGGGGGAGGGAGATACGCAGTATTTT. Encoded protein: CASSVQGEGDTQYF.

This clonotype was detected many times. This chain uses TRBV18 with TRBJ2-1; D possibly corresponds to TRBD2 (6 bases). CDR1 is KGHSH and CDR2 is LQKENI in the germline V gene. The CDR3 has 15 amino acids. The germline V and J ends were trimmed by 3 bases and 0 bases, with 9 bases remaining between them. Here the CDR3 DNA reads TGTGCCAGCTCACCGTACGGGAGCTCCTACAATGAGCAGTTCTTC. As protein: CASSPYGSSYNEQFF.

This clonotype was observed a single time. J is TRBJ2-7 and V is TRBV29-1, with a possible D match to TRBD2 (6 bases). Judging by the DNA end, TRBJ2-5 fits better; the J call may be wrong. The CDR3 extends over 19 amino acids. Germline V gene data show CDR1 as SQVTM and CDR2 as ANQGSEA. The CDR3 region is CSVDALGGTLPPHQETQYF. The CDR3 DNA is TGCAGCGTTGACGCTCTCGGAGGGACGCTACCGCCCCACCAAGAGACCCAGTACTTC.

The gene calls are TRBV12-3 or TRBV12-4 and TRBJ2-3, with 7 bases lining up with TRBD2. CDR3 length: 15 residues. The V segment lost 8 bases and the J segment 2 bases; nucleotides outside the gene matches: 10. The CDR3 coding sequence is TGTGCCAGCGCGGTCAGGGAGGGGAACACAGATACGCAGTATTTT. Translation: CASAVREGNTDTQYF.

The rearrangement joins TRBV5-6 to TRBJ1-1, with D possibly matching TRBD1 (6 bases). V dropped 6 bases and J dropped 4 bases, with 22 bases sitting between them. Germline CDR1 is SGHDT and CDR2 is YYEEEE. The CDR3 has 16 residues. CDR3 sequence reads: CASTLGEDSYLTEAFF. For the CDR3, the DNA is TGTGCCAGCACCCTGGGGGAGGACAGCTACCTCACTGAAGCTTTCTTT.

The CDR3 loop reads CASSTRSGDQTQYF. The CDR3 coding sequence is TGTGCCAGCAGCACCAGATCAGGGGATCAGACCCAGTACTTC. J is TRBJ2-5 and V is TRBV7-2; possible D gene TRBD1, 6 bases. Germline-derived CDR1 and CDR2 are SGHTA and FQGNSA. The CDR3 extends over 14 amino acids. Trimming cost V 5 bases and J 6 bases, with 16 bases left between them.

The chain links TRBV27 to TRBJ2-4; D is possibly TRBD2 (6 bases). Germline V gives CDR1 MNHEY, CDR2 SMNVEV (reference sequence). There are 16 residues in the CDR3. V gave up 0 bases and J gave up 7 bases, with 16 bases separating them. The CDR3 DNA follows: TGTGCCAGCAGTTTATCGGAGGGTCCCGGGTGGAACATTCAGTACTTC. Translated: CASSLSEGPGWNIQYF.

The chain links TRBV20-1 to TRBJ2-3; 7 nucleotides line up with TRBD2. The V gene end was trimmed by 5 bases and the J gene end by 5 bases; junction bases not matched to a gene: 13. CDR1 is DFQATT, CDR2 SNEGSKA, per germline (reference sequence). This CDR3 has 15 residues. The CDR3 DNA follows: TGCAGTGCTGTCCTCTCCGCGGGAGCGGTAGATACGCAGTATTTT. Its translation is CSAVLSAGAVDTQYF.

This clonotype was recorded once. The V and J genes are TRBV12-3 or TRBV12-4 and TRBJ1-1, with D possibly being TRBD1 (6 bases). This CDR3 contains 16 residues. Trimming cost V 7 bases and J 0 bases, with 18 bases left between them. The CDR3 nucleotides are TGTGCCAGCACCCCAGGCCCCAGGGGTGTGAACACTGAAGCTTTCTTT. Protein sequence: CASTPGPRGVNTEAFF.

V and J are TRBV28 and TRBJ2-7; possible D gene TRBD1, 5 bases. Trimming took off 8 bases at V and 2 bases at J, with 19 bases between the two ends. The CDR3 length is 15 residues. Germline V gene lookup returns CDR1 MDHEN and CDR2 SYDVKM. The CDR3 protein is CASLTPGARAYEQYF. As DNA, the CDR3 is TGTGCCAGCCTAACCCCTGGGGCCAGAGCCTACGAGCAGTACTTC.

This chain uses TRBV30 with TRBJ1-2; D ambiguous. Germline-derived CDR1 and CDR2 are GTSNPN and SVGIG (reference sequence). V lost 0 bases and J 4 bases, leaving 15 bases between the germline ends. The CDR3 covers 15 residues. CDR3 residues: CAWSVKGPRVYGYTF. CDR3 nucleotide sequence: TGTGCCTGGAGTGTAAAAGGACCGAGGGTCTATGGCTACACCTTC.

This chain links TRBV20-1 with TRBJ2-5; 8 nucleotides match TRBD2. The J call may not be correct, given that the DNA end is closer to TRBJ2-7. This CDR3 is built from 13 residues. CDR1 and CDR2 from the germline V gene are DFQATT and SNEGSKA (reference sequence). The CDR3 protein is CSASPTSVSEQYF. The CDR3, as DNA: TGCAGTGCTAGCCCGACTAGCGTCTCCGAGCAGTACTTC.

The chain recombines TRBV2 with TRBJ2-2, with D perhaps matching TRBD1 or TRBD2 (5 bases each). The CDR3 is 18 amino acids. Deletions cut 4 bases from V and 0 bases from J, with 18 bases between. The V gene's germline CDR1 is SNHLY and CDR2 FYNNEI. The CDR3 coding sequence is TGTGCCAGCAGTGGTCCGGGACGGAGAACCGCGAACACCGGGGAGCTGTTTTTT. This encodes CASSGPGRRTANTGELFF.

V and J are TRBV6-5 and TRBJ2-4; a weak D match, TRBD2 (5 bases). CDR1 and CDR2 from the germline V gene are MNHEY and SVGAGI. There are 14 residues in the CDR3. Trimming left V 6 bases short and J 15 bases short, with 24 bases between. The CDR3 region has the DNA TGTGCCAGCAGCGACGATACAATGGGGAGCGAGCGGTACTTC. Translated, it gives CASSDDTMGSERYF.

The genes are TRBV7-2 and TRBJ2-7; 7 bases agree with TRBD2. The CDR3 is made up of 15 amino acids. With V trimmed by 5 bases and J by 0 bases, 7 bases remained unmatched. Germline loops: CDR1 SGHTA, CDR2 FQGNSA. CDR3 nucleotides: TGTGCCAGCAGCGGACTAGTGGAAATCTCCTACGAGCAGTACTTC. Protein: CASSGLVEISYEQYF.

This clonotype was counted a single time. The V call is TRBV19, the J call TRBJ1-1, with 7 positions matching TRBD1. CDR3 length equals 13 residues. Per the germline V gene, CDR1 is LNHDA and CDR2 is SQIVND (reference sequence). Trimming at V came to 6 bases and at J to 3 bases, leaving 4 bases not matched to a gene. The CDR3 region has the DNA TGTGCCAGTAGCAGTACAGGGGACACTGAAGCTTTCTTT. Protein: CASSSTGDTEAFF.

The rearrangement links TRBV5-1 to TRBJ2-1, with 9 nucleotides matching TRBD2. V lost 0 bases to trimming and J lost 6 bases; unmatched junction nucleotides: 16. This CDR3 spans 19 amino acids. From germline, CDR1 is SGHRS and CDR2 YFSETQ. The CDR3 DNA reads as TGCGCCAGCAGCTTGGAGGGGCGGGAGGGCCTCCTCCTACGCAATGAGCAGTTCTTC. It yields the protein CASSLEGREGLLLRNEQFF.

V gene TRBV12-3 or TRBV12-4 combines with J gene TRBJ2-1, with D tentatively TRBD2 (5 bases). V shed 9 bases and J shed 1 base, with 10 bases lying between them. The length of the CDR3 is 13 residues. The CDR3 sequence: CASFGESYNEQFF. DNA for the CDR3: TGTGCCAGTTTTGGGGAGTCCTACAATGAGCAGTTCTTC.

This clonotype has a handful of counts. V gene TRBV7-7 combines with J gene TRBJ2-3; D gene ambiguous. CDR1 is SSHAT and CDR2 is FNYEAQ in the germline V gene (reference sequence). This CDR3 has 13 amino acids. The germline V and J ends were trimmed by 1 base and 4 bases, with 6 bases remaining between them. The CDR3 nucleotides are TGTGCCAGCAGCTTAGTTCCGGCAGATACGCAGTATTTT. Amino acids: CASSLVPADTQYF.

The chain recombines TRBV11-2 with TRBJ2-1; TRBD2 agrees at 8 bases. The CDR3 contains 18 residues. With 1 base clipped from V and 0 bases from J, the junction kept 8 bases outside the gene matches. The germline CDR1 and CDR2 sequences are SGHAT and FQNNGV. The CDR3 sequence: CASSLAAGGFSSYNEQFF. The CDR3 DNA sequence: TGTGCCAGCAGCTTAGCTGCGGGGGGCTTTTCCTCCTACAATGAGCAGTTCTTC.

This chain uses TRBV5-1 with TRBJ2-1; D may be TRBD2 (7 bases). The CDR3 has 17 amino acids. Germline V gene sequence: CDR1 SGHRS, CDR2 YFSETQ. V lost 0 bases to trimming and J lost 4 bases, with 17 bases between them. In DNA form, the CDR3 reads TGCGCCAGCAGCTTGGTCGGGCGGGGGCCGGCTTACAATGAGCAGTTCTTC. It yields the protein CASSLVGRGPAYNEQFF.

The rearrangement joins TRBV19 to TRBJ1-1; D gene unclear. The germline gives CDR1 LNHDA, CDR2 SQIVND (reference sequence). This CDR3 is 15 amino acids long. The ends were cut back, 6 bases at V and 6 bases at J, with 20 bases in the middle. Written as DNA, the CDR3 is TGTGCCAGTAGGCCCCCTGGACGGGTTAGCGCTGAAGCTTTCTTT. Translated: CASRPPGRVSAEAFF. The full variable domain, with the rest looked up from reference TRBV19 and TRBJ1-1, is DGGITQSPKYLFRKEGQNVTLSCEQNLNHDAMYWYRQDPGQGLRLIYYSQIVNDFQKGDIAEGYSVSREKKESFPLTVTSAQKNPTAFYLCASRPPGRVSAEAFFGQGTRLTVV.